The 8 T cell receptor beta chains below come from one sample, sequenced in a study of blood T cells in healthy people across ages. A J-beta primer mix and a sample-barcoded 5' primer were used in a second PCR of about 7 to 12 cycles. TCRdb processed the 5' RACE reads anew with MiXCR; each CDR3 protein has one entry. The data contain approximately 1,700,000 distinct CDR3 sequences, around 42% of them singletons. The sample consisted of blood. These receptors were obtained from a human donor in good health.

The rearrangement links TRBV7-9 to TRBJ1-1; D is unresolved. V was pared by 5 bases and J by 2 bases, with 21 bases between. Germline CDR1 is SEHNR and CDR2 is FQNEAQ (reference sequence). The length of the CDR3 is 17 residues. CDR3 in DNA: TGTGCCAGCAGCACTGGGCAGTGGCCGCGCGAAAACACTGAAGCTTTCTTT. Residues: CASSTGQWPRENTEAFF.

The V gene is TRBV20-1, the J gene TRBJ2-1, with 10 bases matching TRBD1. V lost 6 bases and J lost 10; bases outside the gene matches: 15. In germline, CDR1 is DFQATT, CDR2 SNEGSKA (reference sequence). This CDR3 is 15 amino acids long. CDR3 sequence (DNA): TGCAGTGCGCCCGACAGGGGGCGAGGAGTGGGGGAGCAGTTCTTC. It translates to CSAPDRGRGVGEQFF.

The chain links TRBV7-8 to TRBJ2-7; D gene ambiguous. V was clipped by 1 base and J by 7 bases, with 11 bases between them. The germline CDR1 and CDR2 sequences are SGHVS and FQNEAQ. This CDR3 is built from 13 residues. The CDR3 coding sequence is TGTGCCAGCAGCTTAGGAAGCGTGGGTGAGCAGTACTTC. Translated: CASSLGSVGEQYF.

This clonotype was recorded a few times. This chain uses TRBV20-1 with TRBJ1-6; possibly TRBD1 for D (5 bases). The germline V gene has CDR1 DFQATT and CDR2 SNEGSKA (reference sequence). The CDR3 sequence is 13 residues long. V was clipped by 5 bases and J by 9 bases, with 14 bases between them. The CDR3 protein is CSAFIRASSPLHF. CDR3 DNA sequence: TGCAGTGCTTTCATCAGGGCTAGTTCACCCCTCCACTTT.

This clonotype was seen a few times. The rearrangement links TRBV5-6 to TRBJ2-5; a possible D gene is TRBD1 (6 bases). Germline V gene sequence: CDR1 SGHDT, CDR2 YYEEEE. The V end lost 3 bases, the J end lost 5 bases, and 17 bases lay between the germline ends. CDR3 length: 15 residues. The CDR3 sequence is CASSSKKGDQETQYF. CDR3 nucleotide sequence: TGTGCCAGCAGCTCGAAGAAGGGGGATCAGGAGACCCAGTACTTC.

A note on this clonotype: A junction boundary mismatches the germline segment, possibly from a read error. The rearrangement links TRBV6-1 to TRBJ2-5, with TRBD1 identical over 8 bases. Germline CDR1 is MNHNS and CDR2 is SASEGT. This CDR3 comprises 15 residues. The CDR3 DNA reads as TGTACCAGCAGTGAAGGGACAGGTATCCAAGAGACCCAGTACTTC. This gives the protein CTSSEGTGIQETQYF.

This clonotype was seen ten or more times. The rearrangement uses TRBV6-2 or TRBV6-3 and TRBJ2-1, with D perhaps matching TRBD2 (6 bases). V lost 4 bases, J lost 6 bases, and 16 bases lay in between. CDR1 and CDR2 from the germline V gene are MNHEY and SVGEGT. The CDR3 is 15 amino acids. CDR3 DNA sequence: TGTGCCAGCAGTTTGCCCCAGACTAGAAGCAATGAGCAGTTCTTC. Translation gives CASSLPQTRSNEQFF.

This clonotype occurred a few times. The chain combines TRBV20-1 with TRBJ2-1, with TRBD1 as a possible D gene (6 bases). Deletions cut 6 bases from V and 0 bases from J, with 15 bases between. Germline CDR1 reads DFQATT; CDR2 reads SNEGSKA (reference sequence). The CDR3 sequence is 15 residues long. The DNA of the CDR3 is TGCAGTGCCTTACTGGGCAGGGGCTCCTACAATGAGCAGTTCTTC. Translated, it gives CSALLGRGSYNEQFF.